The sequence of this T cell receptor (beta chain) was determined in a study of identical twins. Study-wide points: In cord blood, abundant beta clonotypes had fewer insertions; memory showed no trend.

This clonotype was observed many times. Its antigen is currently unknown. The germline V gene has CDR1 MNHEY and CDR2 SVGEGT. The CDR3 has 16 residues. The V and J ends lost 6 bases and 4 bases, in that order; junction bases with no gene match: 11. Unique molecular identifiers were in the cDNA, with template-switch universal primer binding. TCRdb re-derived calls from the 5' RACE reads in MiXCR, one entry per CDR3 protein. The sample has hundreds of thousands of distinct CDR3 sequences; 6.5% to 8.5% are singletons. This sample also appeared in a second study, on yellow fever vaccine responses in identical twins.

What was sequenced was memory (CD45RO+) T cells sorted from blood. This receptor was obtained from a woman aged 18-29 years in good health. The chain uses TRBV6-2 or TRBV6-3 and TRBJ2-1, with 8 bases fitting TRBD2. CDR3 amino acids: CASSQLAEPPYNEQFF. CDR3 in DNA: TGTGCCAGCAGCCAACTAGCGGAACCACCATACAATGAGCAGTTCTTC.